This T cell receptor (beta chain) emerged from a study of OX40 agonist ivuxolimab in advanced cancers. Concerning this clone: What it recognizes is unknown.

Looked up from germline, CDR1 is SGHRS and CDR2 is YFSETQ. The CDR3 consists of 15 residues. Between the trimmed V and J ends, which lost 2 bases and 4 bases, there was a span of 14 bases. Points from the study as a whole: CD4+ T cells averaged fewer expanded clones than CD8+ T cells. Low normalized T-cell clonal expansion was additionally recorded for some nonresponders. Clones of CD4+ and CD8+ blood T cells grew by week 6 at doses of 0.1 to 3.0 mg/kg.

This table comes from immunoSEQ multiplex PCR, and its TCRdb copy is limited to in-frame clones, with some not included. The data contain approximately 70,000 clones, about nine tenths of them singletons. The chain links TRBV5-1 to TRBJ2-3, with D maybe TRBD1 (6 bases). The TCR originated in an adult with an advanced solid tumor such as melanoma, head and neck, liver or kidney cancer. The starting material was CD4+ or CD8+ T cells sorted from blood, obtained in a trial of the OX40 agonist ivuxolimab. CDR3 nucleotides: TGCGCCAGCAGCTTACAGGGTCTTCCCTCAGATACGCAGTATTTT. This sequence encodes CASSLQGLPSDTQYF.